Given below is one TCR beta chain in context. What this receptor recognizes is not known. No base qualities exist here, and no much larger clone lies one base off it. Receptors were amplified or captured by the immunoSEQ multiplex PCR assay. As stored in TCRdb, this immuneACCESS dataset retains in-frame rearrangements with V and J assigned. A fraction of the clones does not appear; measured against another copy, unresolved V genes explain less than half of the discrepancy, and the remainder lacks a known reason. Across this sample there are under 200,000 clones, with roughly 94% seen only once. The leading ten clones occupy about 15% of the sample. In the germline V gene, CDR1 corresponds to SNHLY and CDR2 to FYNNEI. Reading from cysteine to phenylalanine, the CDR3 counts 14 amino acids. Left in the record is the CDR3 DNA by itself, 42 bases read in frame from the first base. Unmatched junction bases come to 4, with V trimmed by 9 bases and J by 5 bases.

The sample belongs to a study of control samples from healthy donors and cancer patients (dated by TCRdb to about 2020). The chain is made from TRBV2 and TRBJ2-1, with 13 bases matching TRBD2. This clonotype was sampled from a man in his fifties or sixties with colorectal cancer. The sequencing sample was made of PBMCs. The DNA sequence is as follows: TGTGCCAGTACGGGACTAGCGGGAAACAATGAGCAGTTCTTC. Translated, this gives CASTGLAGNNEQFF.